Described below is a single T cell receptor beta chain sequence and its context. The data derive from a study of human versus mouse CDR3 diversity and MHC coevolution. Whole-study context: Reported immunoSEQ sensitivity was one in 200,000 T cells, with reduced amplification bias.

Cells were CD45RO-negative CD62L-positive naive CD4 T cells sorted from PBMCs. Repertoires were generated with immunoSEQ multiplex PCR, while TCRdb's copy carries only in-frame clones and drops some. The table records 80,000 or so clones, 85% to 95% of them present only once. This receptor was taken from a person between 25 and 70 years old in good health. The sequenced material came from naive CD4+ T cells from blood. Subset here: CD45RO-negative CD62L-positive naive CD4 T cells.

CDR3 amino acids: CASSPTSTRRETEQYF. The CDR3 bases are TGTGCCAGCAGCCCTACTTCGACTAGGCGGGAAACGGAGCAGTACTTC. The chain recombines TRBV11-1 with TRBJ2-7; D possibly corresponds to TRBD2 (6 bases). Trimming took off 5 bases at V and 7 bases at J, with 24 bases between the two ends. Germline CDR1 is SGHAT and CDR2 is FQDESV (reference sequence). CDR3 length equals 16 residues.